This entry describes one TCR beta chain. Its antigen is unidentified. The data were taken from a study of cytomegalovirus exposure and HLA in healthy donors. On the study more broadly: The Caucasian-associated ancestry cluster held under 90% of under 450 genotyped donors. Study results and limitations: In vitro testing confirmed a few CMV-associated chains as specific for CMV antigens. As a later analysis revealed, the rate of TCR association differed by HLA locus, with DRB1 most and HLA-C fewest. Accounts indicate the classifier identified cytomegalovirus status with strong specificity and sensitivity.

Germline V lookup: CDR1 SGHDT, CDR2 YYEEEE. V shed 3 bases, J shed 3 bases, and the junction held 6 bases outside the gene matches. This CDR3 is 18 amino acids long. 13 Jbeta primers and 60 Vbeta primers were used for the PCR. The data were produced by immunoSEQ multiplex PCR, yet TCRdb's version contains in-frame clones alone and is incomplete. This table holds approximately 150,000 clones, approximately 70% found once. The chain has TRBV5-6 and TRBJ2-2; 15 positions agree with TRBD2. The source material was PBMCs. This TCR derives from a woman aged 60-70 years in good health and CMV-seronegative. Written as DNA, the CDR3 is TGTGCCAGCAGCTGGTGGACTAGCGGGAGGGTAGACACCGGGGAGCTGTTTTTT. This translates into CASSWWTSGRVDTGELFF.